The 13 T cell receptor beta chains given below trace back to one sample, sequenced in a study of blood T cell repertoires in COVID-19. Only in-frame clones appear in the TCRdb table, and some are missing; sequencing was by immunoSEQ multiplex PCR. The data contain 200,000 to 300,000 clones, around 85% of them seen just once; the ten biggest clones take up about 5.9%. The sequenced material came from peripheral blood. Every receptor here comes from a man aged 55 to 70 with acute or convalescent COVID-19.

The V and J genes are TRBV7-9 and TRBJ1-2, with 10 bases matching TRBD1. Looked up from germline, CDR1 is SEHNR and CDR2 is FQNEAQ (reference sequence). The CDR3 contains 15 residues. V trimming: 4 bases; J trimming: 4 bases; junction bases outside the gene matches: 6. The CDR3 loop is CASSSTGGVIYGYTF. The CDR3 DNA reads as TGTGCCAGCAGCTCGACAGGGGGCGTGATCTATGGCTACACCTTC.

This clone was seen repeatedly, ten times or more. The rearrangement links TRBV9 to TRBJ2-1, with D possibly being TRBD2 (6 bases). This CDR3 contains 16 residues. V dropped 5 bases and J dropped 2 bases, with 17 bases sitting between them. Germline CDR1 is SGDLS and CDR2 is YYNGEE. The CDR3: CASSSNGGSAYNEQFF. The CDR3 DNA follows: TGTGCCAGCAGTTCTAATGGGGGGTCCGCCTACAATGAGCAGTTCTTC.

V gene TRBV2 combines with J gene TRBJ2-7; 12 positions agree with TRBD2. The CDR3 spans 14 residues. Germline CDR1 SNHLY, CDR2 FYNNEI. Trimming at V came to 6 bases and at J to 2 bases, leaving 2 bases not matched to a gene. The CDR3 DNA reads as TGTGCCAGCAGAGGACTAGCGGGACCCTACGAGCAGTACTTC. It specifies CASRGLAGPYEQYF. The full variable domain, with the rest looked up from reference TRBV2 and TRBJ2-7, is EPEVTQTPSHQVTQMGQEVILRCVPISNHLYFYWYRQILGQKVEFLVSFYNNEISEKSEIFDDQFSVERPDGSNFTLKIRSTKLEDSAMYFCASRGLAGPYEQYFGPGTRLTVT.

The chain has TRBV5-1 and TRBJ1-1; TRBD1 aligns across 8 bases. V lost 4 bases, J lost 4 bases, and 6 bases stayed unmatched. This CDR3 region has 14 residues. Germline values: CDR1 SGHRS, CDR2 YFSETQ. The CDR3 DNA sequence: TGCGCCAGCAGCCCACAGGGGGGGCCCACTGAAGCTTTCTTT. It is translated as CASSPQGGPTEAFF. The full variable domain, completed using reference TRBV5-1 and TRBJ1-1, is KAGVTQTPRYLIKTRGQQVTLSCSPISGHRSVSWYQQTPGQGLQFLFEYFSETQRNKGNFPGRFSGRQFSNSRSEMNVSTLELGDSALYLCASSPQGGPTEAFFGQGTRLTVV.

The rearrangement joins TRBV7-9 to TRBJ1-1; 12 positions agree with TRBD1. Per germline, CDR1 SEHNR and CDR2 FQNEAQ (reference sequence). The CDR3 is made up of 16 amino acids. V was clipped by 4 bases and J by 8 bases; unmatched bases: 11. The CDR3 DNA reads TGTGCCAGCAGCTCGTCCGGGACAGGGGGCGTCGGGGAAGCTTTCTTT. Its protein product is CASSSSGTGGVGEAFF.

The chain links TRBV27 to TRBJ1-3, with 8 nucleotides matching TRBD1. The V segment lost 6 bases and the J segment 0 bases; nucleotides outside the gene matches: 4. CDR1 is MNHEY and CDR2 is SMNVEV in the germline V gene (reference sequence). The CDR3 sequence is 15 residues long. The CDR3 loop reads CASRGDRSSGNTIYF. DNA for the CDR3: TGTGCCAGCAGGGGGGACAGGAGCTCTGGAAACACCATATATTTT.

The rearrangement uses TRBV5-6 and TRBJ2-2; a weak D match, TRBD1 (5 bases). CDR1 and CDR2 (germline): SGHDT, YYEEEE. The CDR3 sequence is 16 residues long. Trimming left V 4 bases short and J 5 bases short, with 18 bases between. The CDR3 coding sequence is TGTGCCAGCAGCCTAGGAGACAGACACTTGACCGGGGAGCTGTTTTTT. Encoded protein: CASSLGDRHLTGELFF.

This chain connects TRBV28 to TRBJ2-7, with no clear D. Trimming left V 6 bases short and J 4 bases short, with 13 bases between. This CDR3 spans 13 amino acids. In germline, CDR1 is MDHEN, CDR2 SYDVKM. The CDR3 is CASRLTLQYEQYF. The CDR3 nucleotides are TGTGCCAGCAGATTGACCCTACAGTACGAGCAGTACTTC.

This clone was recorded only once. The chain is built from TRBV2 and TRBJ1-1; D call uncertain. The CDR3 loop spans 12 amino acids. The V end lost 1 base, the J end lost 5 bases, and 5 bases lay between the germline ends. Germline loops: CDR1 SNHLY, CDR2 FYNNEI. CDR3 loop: CASSEGRTEAFF. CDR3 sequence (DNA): TGTGCCAGCAGTGAAGGGAGAACTGAAGCTTTCTTT.

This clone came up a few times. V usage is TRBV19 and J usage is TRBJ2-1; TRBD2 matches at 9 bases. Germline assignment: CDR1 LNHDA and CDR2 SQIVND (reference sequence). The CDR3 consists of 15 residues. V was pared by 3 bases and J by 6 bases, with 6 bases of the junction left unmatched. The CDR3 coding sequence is TGTGCCAGTAGTATGTTCGGGACTAGCTCCAATGAGCAGTTCTTC. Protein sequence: CASSMFGTSSNEQFF.

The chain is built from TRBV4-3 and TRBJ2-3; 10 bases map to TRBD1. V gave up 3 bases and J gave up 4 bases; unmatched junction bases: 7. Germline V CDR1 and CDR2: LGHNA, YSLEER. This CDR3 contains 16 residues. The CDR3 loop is CASSHRGTGDPDTQYF. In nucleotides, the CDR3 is TGCGCCAGCAGCCACCGTGGGACAGGGGACCCAGATACGCAGTATTTT.

The chain's CDR3 is CASSTLGVGETQYF. The CDR3 nucleotides read TGTGCCAGTAGTACCCTAGGGGTGGGGGAGACCCAGTACTTC. The genes are TRBV19 and TRBJ2-5, with D possibly matching TRBD1 (5 bases). CDR3 length equals 14 residues. Trimming removed 4 bases at V and 5 bases at J, with 14 bases between. The germline V gene encodes CDR1 LNHDA and CDR2 SQIVND (reference sequence).

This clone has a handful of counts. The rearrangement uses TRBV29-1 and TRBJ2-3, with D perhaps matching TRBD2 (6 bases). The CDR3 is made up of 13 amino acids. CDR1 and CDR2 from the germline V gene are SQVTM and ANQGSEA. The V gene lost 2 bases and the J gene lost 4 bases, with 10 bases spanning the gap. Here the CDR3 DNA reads TGCAGCGTTGAACAACTAGCCGCAGATACGCAGTATTTT. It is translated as CSVEQLAADTQYF.